This TCR beta chain was retrieved from a study of monozygotic twins with inflammatory bowel disease. Broader study findings: Fewer clonotypes were shared with others by IBD patients than by healthy twins, especially with disease activity. Differences in immunosuppressive treatment may have been a source of added variability in patient repertoires.

Note on this clonotype: Its antigen remains unidentified.

Blood, roughly 2.5 ml, was drawn per donor. CDR1 is SGDLS and CDR2 is YYNGEE in the germline V gene. CDR3 length equals 16 residues. Two nested PCRs, roughly 16 and 10 cycles, amplified TCRalpha and TCRbeta cDNA. TCRdb re-analyzed the 5' RACE reads; it lists each CDR3 protein once, without DNA. This sample's clone table lists over 100,000 distinct CDR3 sequences. The rearrangement links TRBV9 to TRBJ2-1; TCRdb picks TRBD1, but there is no DNA to check that call. This clonotype was obtained from a human donor with ulcerative colitis or Crohn's disease, or a healthy co-twin of an affected twin (not recorded which). The source material was blood. CDR3 loop: CASSVAPGQGAYEQFF. Supplemented by reference TRBV9 and TRBJ2-1, the full variable domain reads DSGVTQTPKHLITATGQRVTLRCSPRSGDLSVYWYQQSLDQGLQFLIQYYNGEERAKGNILERFSAQQFPDLHSELNLSSLELGDSALYFCASSVAPGQGAYEQFFGPGTRLTVL.